Listed here are 20 T cell receptor beta chains from one sample, sequenced in a study of T-cell reconstitution after alpha-beta-depleted transplantation in children. TCRbeta library preparation incorporated unique molecular identifiers. A single record per CDR3 protein comes from TCRdb applying MiXCR to the PCR reads. The data hold hundreds of thousands of distinct CDR3 sequences, with roughly 15% observed a single time. Sequencing was performed on PBMCs, mostly from graft donor cells, taken 360 days after TCRalphabeta/CD19-depleted stem cell transplant. The receptors derive from a male patient younger than 18 who had a stem cell transplant for acute lymphoblastic leukemia, so the T cells may come from the graft donor.

At least ten counts were recorded for this clonotype. The chain combines TRBV7-9 with TRBJ2-1, with TRBD2 identical over 16 bases. The CDR3 contains 18 residues. Germline CDR1 reads SEHNR; CDR2 reads FQNEAQ (reference sequence). J gave up 0 bases and V 4 bases, and 3 bases lay outside the gene matches. The CDR3 coding sequence is TGTGCCAGCAGCTCGGGACTAGCGGGAGGGAGCTCCTACAATGAGCAGTTCTTC. This sequence encodes CASSSGLAGGSSYNEQFF.

The table lists this clonotype with a few counts. The chain has TRBV3-1 and TRBJ2-1, with D uncertain. V dropped 3 bases and J dropped 6 bases, with 24 bases sitting between them. CDR3 length equals 18 residues. Germline CDR1 is LGHDT and CDR2 is YNNKEL (reference sequence). CDR3: CASSHGSWGERSGNEQFF. CDR3 coding DNA: TGTGCCAGCAGCCATGGCTCTTGGGGTGAACGGTCGGGCAATGAGCAGTTCTTC.

The J gene is TRBJ2-1, the V gene TRBV3-1, with a tentative D call TRBD2 (5 bases). CDR1 is LGHDT, CDR2 YNNKEL, per germline (reference sequence). CDR3 size: 17 residues. V shed 1 base and J shed 4 bases, with 17 bases lying between them. CDR3 sequence: CASSQVALSGWYNEQFF. DNA of the CDR3: TGTGCCAGCAGCCAAGTTGCGCTGAGCGGTTGGTACAATGAGCAGTTCTTC.

The chain employs TRBV5-1 and TRBJ2-5; D may correspond to TRBD1 or TRBD2 (5 bases each). V was trimmed by 3 bases and J by 3 bases, leaving 12 bases between them. CDR1 SGHRS and CDR2 YFSETQ come from the germline V gene. The CDR3 contains 14 residues. The DNA of the CDR3 is TGCGCCAGCAGCTCCGGGACGAGGAAAGAGACCCAGTACTTC. It codes for CASSSGTRKETQYF.

The CDR3 protein is CASSIRGPGGYTF. Here the CDR3 DNA reads TGTGCCAGCAGTATCAGGGGGCCTGGGGGCTACACCTTC. V usage is TRBV27 and J usage is TRBJ1-2; 8 nucleotides match TRBD1. J gave up 8 bases and V 5 bases, and 7 bases lay outside the gene matches. The CDR3 spans 13 residues. Germline lookup yields CDR1 MNHEY and CDR2 SMNVEV (reference sequence).

The chain uses TRBV11-2 and TRBJ2-7, with 9 nucleotides matching TRBD1. The CDR3 is 16 amino acids. Looked up from germline, CDR1 is SGHAT and CDR2 is FQNNGV. The V and J ends lost 4 bases and 3 bases, in that order; junction bases with no gene match: 10. CDR3 residues: CASSSTGGGVSYEQYF. The CDR3 region has the DNA TGTGCCAGCAGCTCCACAGGGGGCGGGGTCAGCTACGAGCAGTACTTC.

The rearrangement joins TRBV5-1 to TRBJ2-1, with 7 nucleotides matching TRBD2. Germline CDR1 and CDR2: SGHRS and YFSETQ. CDR3 size: 16 residues. V trimming: 4 bases; J trimming: 8 bases; junction bases outside the gene matches: 15. CDR3 in amino acids: CASSTTGLGKRDEQFF. The CDR3 region has the DNA TGCGCCAGCAGCACCACCGGACTAGGCAAGAGGGATGAGCAGTTCTTC.

There are many counts of this clonotype. V is TRBV20-1 and J is TRBJ2-6; TRBD1 agrees at 7 bases. Germline V lookup: CDR1 DFQATT, CDR2 SNEGSKA (reference sequence). After removal of 5 bases from V and 0 bases from J, the junction contained 7 bases not matched to a gene. The CDR3 runs to 16 residues. The CDR3 sequence is CSAWTGPSSGANVLTF. The CDR3 DNA reads TGCAGTGCTTGGACAGGCCCTAGCTCTGGGGCCAACGTCCTGACTTTC.

This clonotype was detected a few times. The chain carries TRBV27 and TRBJ2-2, with a possible D match to TRBD2 (5 bases). The CDR3 has 15 amino acids. Germline-derived CDR1 and CDR2 are MNHEY and SMNVEV (reference sequence). V gave up 7 bases and J gave up 5 bases, with 17 bases separating them. CDR3 amino acids: CASTQFSIATGELFF. In nucleotides, the CDR3 is TGTGCCAGCACCCAATTCTCAATAGCGACCGGGGAGCTGTTTTTT.

This chain links TRBV7-8 with TRBJ2-7, with 8 bases fitting TRBD1. Per germline, CDR1 SGHVS and CDR2 FQNEAQ. The length of the CDR3 is 15 residues. V lost 5 bases, J lost 2 bases, and 8 bases stayed unmatched. The CDR3 here is CASSPRDRPTYEQYF. CDR3 sequence (DNA): TGTGCCAGCAGCCCCCGGGACAGGCCCACCTACGAGCAGTACTTC. The full variable domain, in which reference TRBV7-8 and TRBJ2-7 provide the parts outside the CDR3, is GAGVSQSPRYKVAKRGQDVALRCDPISGHVSLFWYQQALGQGPEFLTYFQNEAQLDKSGLPSDRFFAERPEGSVSTLKIQRTQQEDSAVYLCASSPRDRPTYEQYFGPGTRLTVT.

This clonotype occurred many times. This chain joins TRBV20-1 and TRBJ2-4; 10 bases map to TRBD2. The CDR3 runs 14 residues. Germline V gene sequence: CDR1 DFQATT, CDR2 SNEGSKA (reference sequence). Trimming at V came to 4 bases and at J to 3 bases, leaving 3 bases not matched to a gene. DNA for the CDR3: TGCAGTGCTACTGAGCGGGAGGGCAAAAACATTCAGTACTTC. Encoded protein: CSATEREGKNIQYF.

This clonotype was observed at least ten times. V is TRBV12-3 or TRBV12-4 and J is TRBJ2-5; D uncertain. CDR3 length: 13 residues. Trimming removed 0 bases from V and 1 base from J, with 3 bases in between. CDR3 in amino acids: CASSLAAQETQYF. The CDR3 DNA follows: TGTGCCAGCAGTTTAGCCGCCCAAGAGACCCAGTACTTC.

This clonotype was counted between two and nine times. This chain uses TRBV6-6 with TRBJ2-7; D unclear. Trimming left V 4 bases short and J 2 bases short, with 9 bases between. The CDR3 sequence is 13 residues long. Germline V lookup: CDR1 MNHNY, CDR2 SVGAGI (reference sequence). CDR3 DNA: TGTGCCAGCAGTTTGTGGAAGGCCTACGAGCAGTACTTC. It encodes CASSLWKAYEQYF.

This clonotype was recorded at least ten times. The chain has TRBV5-1 and TRBJ2-1, with 7 bases that match TRBD1. The CDR3 has 15 amino acids. Germline trimming cut 0 bases from V and 7 bases from J; bases unmatched to any gene: 7. Germline assignment: CDR1 SGHRS and CDR2 YFSETQ. The CDR3 loop is CASSLGQGVWNEQFF. CDR3 nucleotide sequence: TGCGCCAGCAGCTTGGGGCAGGGGGTTTGGAATGAGCAGTTCTTC.

This clonotype was seen more than once but under ten times. V gene TRBV21-1 combines with J gene TRBJ2-7; TRBD1, the table's D call, was not compared with the DNA. TRBV21-1 is noted as a pseudogene. This CDR3 region has 15 residues. Written as DNA, the CDR3 is TGTGCCAGCAGCAAAAAGGATAGGGGGCGCTACGAGCAGTACTTC. Translation: CASSKKDRGRYEQYF.

The chain employs TRBV6-5 and TRBJ2-7; D is undetermined. The germline CDR1 and CDR2 sequences are MNHEY and SVGAGI. Trimming shortened V by 0 bases and J by 3 bases, and 6 bases separated the two germline ends. The CDR3 runs to 13 residues. Here the CDR3 DNA reads TGTGCCAGCAGTTACTCCCTTATCTACGAGCAGTACTTC. Translating it yields CASSYSLIYEQYF.

The chain recombines TRBV5-5 with TRBJ2-7; 11 bases line up with TRBD1. CDR1 and CDR2 from the germline V gene are SGHKS and YYEKEE (reference sequence). The CDR3 runs to 17 residues. V shed 6 bases, J shed 1 base, and the junction held 12 bases outside the gene matches. CDR3 loop: CASIGMGQGVPSYEQYF. The CDR3 DNA reads TGTGCCAGCATCGGAATGGGACAGGGGGTGCCGTCCTACGAGCAGTACTTC.

This clonotype appeared a single time. This chain links TRBV4-1 with TRBJ2-1; TRBD2 agrees at 10 bases. This CDR3 region has 16 residues. Germline values: CDR1 MGHRA, CDR2 YSYEKL. V gave up 3 bases and J gave up 4 bases; unmatched junction bases: 6. The DNA for the CDR3 is TGCGCCAGCAGCCATTTAGCGGGAGGAAGGTACAATGAGCAGTTCTTC. It codes for CASSHLAGGRYNEQFF.

This clonotype was counted between two and nine times. This sequence joins TRBV29-1 and TRBJ2-5; 12 nucleotides agree with TRBD2. The V gene end was trimmed by 8 bases and the J gene end by 9 bases; junction bases not matched to a gene: 7. The germline V gene encodes CDR1 SQVTM and CDR2 ANQGSEA. This CDR3 region has 12 residues. CDR3 loop: CSRGLAGRAQYF. The CDR3 coding sequence is TGCAGCCGCGGACTAGCGGGACGGGCCCAGTACTTC.

The chain recombines TRBV7-9 with TRBJ2-2, with 9 bases matching TRBD1. The V gene end was trimmed by 4 bases and the J gene end by 5 bases; junction bases not matched to a gene: 5. Per the germline V gene, CDR1 is SEHNR and CDR2 is FQNEAQ (reference sequence). This CDR3 has 15 amino acids. CDR3 residues: CASSSAGTGTGELFF. The CDR3 DNA reads as TGTGCCAGCAGCTCCGCCGGGACAGGGACCGGGGAGCTGTTTTTT.